Listed here are 21 T cell receptor beta chains from one sample, sequenced in a study of OX40 agonist ivuxolimab in advanced cancers. Sequenced by immunoSEQ multiplex PCR; TCRdb stores in-frame clones only, minus some. The sample shows roughly 49,000 clones, approximately 81% of them seen only once. The sequenced sample was CD4+ or CD8+ T cells sorted from blood, obtained in a trial of the OX40 agonist ivuxolimab. Receptors were obtained from an adult with an advanced solid tumor such as melanoma, head and neck, liver or kidney cancer.

The V and J genes are TRBV7-2 and TRBJ2-2; D perhaps matches TRBD2 (7 bases). V was clipped by 5 bases and J by 6 bases, with 13 bases between them. Germline V lookup: CDR1 SGHTA, CDR2 FQGNSA. The CDR3 totals 14 residues. CDR3 DNA sequence: TGTGCCAGCAGCCCAATAGGGGGGGCCGGGGAGCTGTTTTTT. Amino acids: CASSPIGGAGELFF.

This clone was recorded only once. V and J are TRBV27 and TRBJ2-1, with TRBD1 as a possible D gene (6 bases). CDR1 MNHEY and CDR2 SMNVEV come from the germline V gene (reference sequence). V lost 2 bases and J 3 bases, leaving 11 bases between the germline ends. This CDR3 has 15 residues. The chain's CDR3 is CASSLTGHNYNEQFF. CDR3 nucleotides: TGTGCCAGCAGTTTAACGGGACATAACTACAATGAGCAGTTCTTC.

The chain couples TRBV11-2 to TRBJ2-2; D gene unclear. Germline CDR1 and CDR2: SGHAT and FQNNGV. CDR3 length: 13 amino acids. Trimming stripped 5 bases from V and 9 bases from J, with 13 bases between. This chain's CDR3 is CASSHGEGWELFF. Here the CDR3 DNA reads TGTGCCAGCAGCCACGGCGAAGGGTGGGAGCTGTTTTTT.

V and J are TRBV5-1 and TRBJ2-5, with D possibly matching TRBD1 (5 bases). Germline-derived CDR1 and CDR2 are SGHRS and YFSETQ. Trimming cost V 0 bases and J 1 base, with 10 bases left between them. The CDR3 runs 15 residues. CDR3 loop: CASSLDRNAQETQYF. DNA for the CDR3: TGCGCCAGCAGCTTGGACAGGAACGCCCAAGAGACCCAGTACTTC.

V and J are TRBV28 and TRBJ1-5; D gene unclear. The germline gives CDR1 MDHEN, CDR2 SYDVKM. V was pared by 3 bases and J by 1 base, with 7 bases between. The CDR3 contains 14 residues. CDR3 region: CASSFEDSNQPQHF. The CDR3 DNA is TGTGCCAGCAGTTTTGAGGACAGCAATCAGCCCCAGCATTTT.

In DNA form, the CDR3 reads TGTGCCAGCAGCTTTGGGACGGGTGACACTGAAGCTTTCTTT. It specifies CASSFGTGDTEAFF. The chain uses TRBV5-6 and TRBJ1-1; D is perhaps TRBD1 (5 bases). Germline CDR1 and CDR2: SGHDT and YYEEEE. This CDR3 has 14 amino acids. V dropped 2 bases and J dropped 3 bases, with 11 bases sitting between them.

This clone was counted once. V usage is TRBV5-3 and J usage is TRBJ2-6; D remains unclear. TRBV5-3 is designated an ORF whose function remains uncertain. The germline V and J ends were trimmed by 4 bases and 0 bases, with 14 bases remaining between them. CDR3 length equals 17 residues. The CDR3 DNA sequence: TGTGCCAGAAGCCCAGTCCCCATTAGCTCTGGGGCCAACGTCCTGACTTTC. Translated: CARSPVPISSGANVLTF.

This clone was seen only once. This chain links TRBV6-5 with TRBJ1-1; possibly TRBD1 for D (6 bases). Germline loops: CDR1 MNHEY, CDR2 SVGAGI. V lost 2 bases, J lost 10 bases, and 20 bases lay in between. The CDR3 extends over 15 amino acids. The CDR3 sequence: CASSYGGGSQKGAFF. CDR3 DNA sequence: TGTGCCAGCAGTTACGGGGGGGGCTCTCAAAAGGGAGCTTTCTTT.

The chain uses TRBV28 and TRBJ2-7, with D perhaps matching TRBD1 (6 bases). V lost 10 bases to trimming and J lost 8 bases, with 12 bases between them. CDR3 length equals 10 residues. CDR1 is MDHEN and CDR2 is SYDVKM in the germline V gene. The CDR3 DNA reads as TGTGCCACCGAGAGGGGGAAGCAGTACTTC. This gives the protein CATERGKQYF.

This chain connects TRBV5-1 to TRBJ2-3, with D possibly matching TRBD1 (5 bases). Trimming stripped 0 bases from V and 4 bases from J, with 9 bases between. Looked up from germline, CDR1 is SGHRS and CDR2 is YFSETQ. There are 14 residues in the CDR3. CDR3: CASSLDTGADTQYF. The CDR3 bases are TGCGCCAGCAGCTTGGATACAGGCGCAGATACGCAGTATTTT.

This clone showed up just once. This chain links TRBV4-1 with TRBJ2-2, with a possible D match to TRBD1 (5 bases). Trimming cost V 1 base and J 4 bases, with 10 bases left between them. Germline CDR1 and CDR2: MGHRA and YSYEKL. The CDR3 covers 15 residues. DNA of the CDR3: TGCGCCAGCAGCCAAGTCCAGGGATCCACCGGGGAGCTGTTTTTT. This sequence encodes CASSQVQGSTGELFF.

J is TRBJ1-2 and V is TRBV10-2; no reliable D call. The V end was cut by 3 bases, the J end by 8 bases, with 13 bases between. Germline V gene data show CDR1 as WSHSY and CDR2 as SAAADI. This CDR3 region has 13 residues. CDR3 in DNA: TGCGCCAGCAGTGAAAGTCCTCCAAACGGCTACACCTTC. Its translation is CASSESPPNGYTF.

The rearrangement uses TRBV2 and TRBJ1-1, with no clear D. The ends were cut back, 6 bases at V and 1 base at J, with 6 bases in the middle. Germline-derived CDR1 and CDR2 are SNHLY and FYNNEI. The CDR3 is made up of 12 amino acids. Here the CDR3 reads CASRWGNTEAFF. As DNA, the CDR3 is TGTGCCAGCAGGTGGGGGAACACTGAAGCTTTCTTT.

J is TRBJ2-1 and V is TRBV28; 9 nucleotides line up with TRBD1. CDR1 and CDR2 (germline): MDHEN, SYDVKM. Losses at the gene ends were 4 bases for V and 8 bases for J; bases not matched to a gene: 6. The CDR3 length is 14 residues. The CDR3 region is CASSWRDRDDEQFF. For the CDR3, the DNA is TGTGCCAGCAGTTGGAGGGACAGGGATGATGAGCAGTTCTTC.

This clone was seen once. The V call is TRBV10-3, the J call TRBJ1-2, with a tentative D call TRBD1 (5 bases). In germline, CDR1 is ENHRY, CDR2 SYGVKD. Deletions cut 3 bases from V and 6 bases from J, with 11 bases between. The CDR3 loop spans 13 amino acids. CDR3 nucleotide sequence: TGTGCCATCAGTGAACAAGGGGCGGATGGCTACACCTTC. Residues: CAISEQGADGYTF.

The chain employs TRBV19 and TRBJ2-1; D perhaps matches TRBD1 (6 bases). The CDR3 sequence is 15 residues long. Per the germline V gene, CDR1 is LNHDA and CDR2 is SQIVND (reference sequence). The V end lost 3 bases, the J end lost 7 bases, and 16 bases lay between the germline ends. DNA of the CDR3: TGTGCCAGTAGTATTGGGGGACACATGGGGAATGAGCAGTTCTTC. Translated, it gives CASSIGGHMGNEQFF. The full variable domain, its missing parts supplied by reference TRBV19 and TRBJ2-1, is DGGITQSPKYLFRKEGQNVTLSCEQNLNHDAMYWYRQDPGQGLRLIYYSQIVNDFQKGDIAEGYSVSREKKESFPLTVTSAQKNPTAFYLCASSIGGHMGNEQFFGPGTRLTVL.

The V and J genes are TRBV4-1 and TRBJ2-2, with D possibly TRBD2 on 5 matching bases. Germline V lookup: CDR1 MGHRA, CDR2 YSYEKL. Trimming took off 3 bases at V and 4 bases at J, with 18 bases between the two ends. The CDR3 consists of 17 residues. The CDR3 DNA follows: TGCGCCAGCAGCCACCCTAAGGTGGGAGCAGGCACCGGGGAGCTGTTTTTT. Protein sequence: CASSHPKVGAGTGELFF.

V and J are TRBV9 and TRBJ2-7; TRBD2 agrees at 9 bases. Germline CDR1 SGDLS, CDR2 YYNGEE. This CDR3 is built from 14 residues. V gave up 2 bases and J gave up 4 bases; unmatched junction bases: 4. The DNA for the CDR3 is TGTGCCAGCAGCGTCTCGGGACTAGCTTACGAGCAGTACTTC. Translating it yields CASSVSGLAYEQYF.

The V and J genes are TRBV19 and TRBJ2-6; D remains ambiguous. The CDR3 totals 13 residues. Germline assignment: CDR1 LNHDA and CDR2 SQIVND (reference sequence). V gave up 3 bases and J gave up 3 bases, with 3 bases separating them. The CDR3 sequence: CASSISGANVLTF. The CDR3 nucleotides read TGTGCCAGTAGTATCAGTGGGGCCAACGTCCTGACTTTC.

This clone was seen once. Other DNA sequences from this sample encode an identical CDR3 as well. V usage is TRBV7-9 and J usage is TRBJ2-7; unclear D gene. V gave up 1 base and J gave up 6 bases, with 7 bases separating them. Germline V gene data show CDR1 as SEHNR and CDR2 as FQNEAQ (reference sequence). The CDR3 runs 12 residues. The CDR3, as DNA: TGTGCCAGCAGCTTAGGCCCGGGCGAGCAGTACGTC. This gives the protein CASSLGPGEQYV.

This clone was seen a few times. The gene calls are TRBV2 and TRBJ2-3; 7 positions match TRBD2. The CDR3 is made up of 15 amino acids. Germline V gene sequence: CDR1 SNHLY, CDR2 FYNNEI. J gave up 2 bases and V 7 bases, and 9 bases lay outside the gene matches. CDR3 residues: CASMILASVTDTQYF. The CDR3 DNA reads as TGTGCCAGCATGATACTAGCGTCAGTCACAGATACGCAGTATTTT.